This T cell receptor (beta chain) comes out of a study of graft-versus-host responses after intestinal transplantation. The repertoire was sequenced with immunoSEQ multiplex PCR; TCRdb's copy has only in-frame clones and lacks some. The sample records 130,000 to 150,000 clones, nearly 95% being singletons. V was shortened by 6 bases and J by 7 bases, with 10 bases between the two germline ends. The CDR3 length is 11 residues. CDR1 is MNHEY and CDR2 is SVGAGI in the germline V gene. As regards this clone: Its antigen is as yet unknown.

The genes are TRBV6-5 and TRBJ2-7, with D hard to call. This TCR was recovered from a human donor who received an intestinal transplant. The material was unstimulated CD4+ T cells sorted from spleen or lymph node cells, obtained before intestinal transplant. Here the CDR3 reads CASSNYYEQYF. The CDR3 DNA follows: TGTGCCAGCAGCAACTATTATGAGCAGTACTTC.